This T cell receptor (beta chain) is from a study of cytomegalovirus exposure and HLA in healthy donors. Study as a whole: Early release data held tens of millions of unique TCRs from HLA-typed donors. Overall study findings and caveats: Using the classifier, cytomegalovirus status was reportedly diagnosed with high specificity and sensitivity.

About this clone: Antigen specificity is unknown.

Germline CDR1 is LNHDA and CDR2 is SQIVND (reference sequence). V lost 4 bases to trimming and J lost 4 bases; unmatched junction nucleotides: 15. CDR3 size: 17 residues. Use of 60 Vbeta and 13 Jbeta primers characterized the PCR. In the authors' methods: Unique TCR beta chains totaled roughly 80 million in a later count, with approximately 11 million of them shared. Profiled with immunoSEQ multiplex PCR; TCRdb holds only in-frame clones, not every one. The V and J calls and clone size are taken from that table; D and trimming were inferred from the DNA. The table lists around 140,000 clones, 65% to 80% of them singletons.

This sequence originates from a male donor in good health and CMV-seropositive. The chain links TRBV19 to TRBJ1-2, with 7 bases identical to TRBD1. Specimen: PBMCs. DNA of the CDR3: TGTGCCAGTAGTACAGCGTTACAAGGGGGCGAGATCTATGGCTACACCTTC. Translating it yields CASSTALQGGEIYGYTF.